This TCR beta chain was identified in a study of CD8 T cells in Susac syndrome. On the study more broadly: Patients with Susac syndrome were therapy-naive, treated with corticosteroids, or treated with intravenous immunoglobulin alone when blood was collected.

This CDR3 contains 14 residues. V dropped 2 bases and J dropped 5; count of bases not matched to a gene: 6. Germline CDR1 GTSNPN, CDR2 SVGIG (reference sequence). An input of roughly 0.5 to 1 ug of RNA was subjected to reverse transcription using random hexamers. MiXCR was run by TCRdb on the immunoSEQ multiplex PCR reads, yielding one entry per CDR3 protein. The top ten hold around 0.12% of the sample, which has about 170,000 distinct CDR3 sequences, approximately 95% seen once. This clonotype was detected only once. Sequencing was performed on CD4+ T cells from PBMCs. V gene TRBV30 combines with J gene TRBJ1-2, with TRBD1 matching 9 bases. The origin of this receptor is a human donor with Susac syndrome. CDR3: CAWSKDRGAYGYTF. The CDR3 DNA sequence: TGTGCCTGGAGTAAAGACAGGGGGGCATATGGCTACACCTTC.